Listed below are T cell receptor beta chains from one sample, sequenced in a study of blood T cell repertoires in COVID-19. The method was immunoSEQ multiplex PCR; TCRdb's version includes in-frame clones alone and lacks a portion of them. Among some 310,000 clones listed, about nine tenths were seen once. Sequenced: peripheral blood. The source is a man in his forties or fifties with active or convalescent COVID-19. CDR3s include the opening cysteine and the closing phenylalanine or tryptophan. Fields, in order: clone size, D gene, J gene, V gene, CDR3 protein, CDR3 DNA. D genes are given only for firm matches. Clone size appears in some rows only: once, few, many, or a class for an expanded clone.

- | - | TRBJ1-2 | TRBV30 | CAWTQTRGWGDGYTF | TGTGCCTGGACACAAACCCGCGGGTGGGGGGATGGCTACACCTTC
- | - | TRBJ1-1 | TRBV6-5 | CASSYSRRGNTEAFF | TGTGCCAGCAGTTACTCCCGACGGGGGAACACTGAAGCTTTCTTT
- | TRBD1 | TRBJ1-1 | TRBV24-1 | CATSARDSEAFF | TGTGCCACCAGTGCCCGGGACAGTGAAGCTTTCTTT
- | TRBD1 | TRBJ2-7 | TRBV18 | CASSPRQGASSYEQYF | TGTGCCAGCTCACCCCGACAGGGGGCCAGCTCCTACGAGCAGTACTTC
- | TRBD1 | TRBJ1-2 | TRBV19 | CASSPHHDPTGRYGYTF | TGTGCCAGTAGTCCTCATCACGACCCGACAGGGAGATATGGCTACACCTTC
once | TRBD1 | TRBJ2-7 | TRBV6-5 | CASSYYGQGAEQYF | TGTGCCAGCAGTTACTACGGACAGGGCGCCGAGCAGTACTTC
- | - | TRBJ2-1 | TRBV11-1 | CASSLYAGRSYNEQFF | TGTGCCAGCAGCCTTTATGCGGGCCGCTCCTACAATGAGCAGTTCTTC
- | TRBD1 | TRBJ2-5 | TRBV10-1 | CASIPGQGQETQYF | TGCGCCAGCATTCCAGGACAGGGACAAGAGACCCAGTACTTC
- | - | TRBJ1-2 | TRBV6-1 | CASSEGVRNYGYTF | TGTGCCAGCAGTGAAGGAGTACGCAACTATGGCTACACCTTC
- | - | TRBJ2-5 | TRBV11-1 | CASADRGETQYF | TGTGCCAGCGCGGACAGAGGAGAGACCCAGTACTTC
once | - | TRBJ1-2 | TRBV6-5 | CASRQDANYGYTF | TGTGCCAGCCGACAGGACGCTAACTATGGCTACACCTTC
- | - | TRBJ2-2 | TRBV28 | CASSRPGLGRGNTGELFF | TGTGCCAGCAGTCGGCCGGGACTGGGACGGGGGAACACCGGGGAGCTGTTTTTT
- | - | TRBJ2-3 | TRBV5-1 | CASSLGAEPSTDTQYF | TGCGCCAGCAGCCTGGGAGCGGAACCGAGCACAGATACGCAGTATTTT
- | - | TRBJ1-1 | TRBV19 | CASRLQENTEAFF | TGTGCCAGTAGACTTCAAGAGAACACTGAAGCTTTCTTT
- | - | TRBJ1-1 | TRBV15 | CATSRVRGGNEAFF | TGTGCCACCAGCAGAGTAAGGGGGGGTAATGAAGCTTTCTTT
- | - | TRBJ2-3 | TRBV29-1 | CSVSGNTDTQYF | TGCAGCGTTTCGGGGAACACAGATACGCAGTATTTT
- | - | TRBJ1-1 | TRBV18 | CASSPSGSVNTEAFF | TGTGCCAGCTCACCCTCCGGTTCGGTGAACACTGAAGCTTTCTTT
- | TRBD1 | TRBJ1-2 | TRBV6-5 | CASSYPTGPYYGYTF | TGTGCCAGCAGTTACCCGACAGGGCCTTACTATGGCTACACCTTC
- | TRBD2 | TRBJ2-7 | TRBV11-2 | CASSPRTSGISYEQYF | TGTGCCAGCAGCCCGAGGACTAGCGGAATCTCCTACGAGCAGTACTTC
- | TRBD2 | TRBJ2-1 | TRBV5-1 | CASSLAGTSGGDEQFF | TGCGCCAGCAGCTTGGCCGGGACTAGCGGGGGGGATGAGCAGTTCTTC
- | - | TRBJ1-5 | TRBV7-9 | CASSLLNQPQHF | TGTGCCAGCAGCTTACTCAATCAGCCCCAGCATTTT
once | - | TRBJ1-5 | TRBV10-3 | CAIRAKDGQPQHF | TGTGCCATCAGAGCTAAAGACGGGCAGCCCCAGCATTTT
- | - | TRBJ1-1 | TRBV5-1 | CASSLGGQAFF | TGCGCCAGCAGCTTGGGGGGCCAGGCTTTCTTT
- | - | TRBJ2-1 | TRBV24-1 | CATSDFGGRSYNEQFF | TGTGCCACCAGTGATTTCGGGGGTCGATCCTACAATGAGCAGTTCTTC
- | - | TRBJ2-1 | TRBV5-4 | CASSPPTHRDGEQFF | TGTGCCAGCAGCCCGCCGACCCACAGGGATGGTGAGCAGTTCTTC
- | TRBD1 | TRBJ2-7 | TRBV27 | CASSYSRTGVNEQYF | TGTGCCAGCAGTTACTCGCGGACAGGGGTCAACGAGCAGTACTTC
- | TRBD1 | TRBJ1-1 | TRBV6-5 | CASSYKGQLGTEAFF | TGTGCCAGCAGTTACAAGGGACAGCTCGGCACTGAAGCTTTCTTT
- | - | TRBJ1-3 | TRBV7-2 | CASSPRPLSGNTIYF | TGTGCCAGCAGCCCTAGGCCGCTCTCTGGAAACACCATATATTTT
- | - | TRBJ2-7 | TRBV28 | CATEAGTYSYEQYF | TGTGCCACCGAGGCCGGGACTTATTCCTACGAGCAGTACTTC
- | TRBD1 | TRBJ1-6 | TRBV5-6 | CASSFFDRGNSPLHF | TGTGCCAGCAGCTTTTTTGACAGGGGTAATTCACCCCTCCACTTT
- | TRBD1 | TRBJ1-6 | TRBV7-9 | CASTRFPGQPPSSYNSPLHF | TGTGCCAGCACCCGATTCCCGGGACAGCCACCCAGCTCCTATAATTCACCCCTCCACTTT
- | TRBD1 | TRBJ1-4 | TRBV6-5 | CASRAPGQGNEKLFF | TGTGCCAGCAGAGCACCGGGACAGGGTAATGAAAAACTGTTTTTT
- | TRBD1 | TRBJ2-2 | TRBV7-3 | CASSLYRGWAGELFF | TGTGCCAGCAGCTTATACAGGGGATGGGCCGGGGAGCTGTTTTTT
once | TRBD1 | TRBJ2-3 | TRBV10-1 | CASSESAGGDTQYF | TGCGCCAGCAGTGAGTCGGCAGGGGGAGATACGCAGTATTTT
- | TRBD1 | TRBJ1-1 | TRBV9 | CASSVAGGGTEAFF | TGTGCCAGCAGCGTAGCAGGGGGCGGCACTGAAGCTTTCTTT
- | TRBD1 | TRBJ2-6 | TRBV5-4 | CASSDDRGYSGANVLTF | TGTGCCAGCAGCGATGACAGGGGATACTCTGGGGCCAACGTCCTGACTTTC
- | TRBD1 | TRBJ1-2 | TRBV5-6 | CASSVLRRQGVNYGYTF | TGTGCCAGCAGCGTCCTCCGCAGGCAGGGGGTGAACTATGGCTACACCTTC
- | - | TRBJ2-5 | TRBV7-7 | CASSLTTGGLQETQYF | TGTGCCAGCAGCTTAACTACAGGAGGGCTACAAGAGACCCAGTACTTC
- | - | TRBJ2-7 | TRBV27 | CASSFSRQGGPYEQYF | TGTGCCAGCAGTTTTTCAAGACAGGGAGGCCCCTACGAGCAGTACTTC
- | TRBD2 | TRBJ2-7 | TRBV18 | CASSPALAGGGNEQYF | TGTGCCAGCTCACCGGCACTAGCGGGAGGGGGAAACGAGCAGTACTTC
once | TRBD1 | TRBJ1-1 | TRBV6-8 | CASSYSQTGTNLNTEAFF | TGTGCCAGCAGTTACTCCCAGACAGGGACCAACTTGAACACTGAAGCTTTCTTT
few | TRBD1 | TRBJ2-7 | TRBV7-2 | CASSFYRTGGDEQYF | TGTGCCAGCAGCTTCTACCGGACAGGGGGCGACGAGCAGTACTTC
few | - | TRBJ1-2 | TRBV6-6 | CASRSPWAHPYGYTF | TGTGCCAGCAGGTCCCCTTGGGCCCACCCCTATGGCTACACCTTC
- | TRBD1 | TRBJ1-5 | TRBV28 | CASDRVEQPQHF | TGTGCCAGCGACAGGGTTGAACAGCCCCAGCATTTT
- | - | TRBJ2-3 | TRBV30 | CAWSVKGTDTQYF | TGTGCCTGGAGTGTAAAGGGGACAGATACGCAGTATTTT
- | TRBD2 | TRBJ2-1 | TRBV5-5 | CASSLAVTSGRNQFF | TGTGCCAGCAGCTTGGCCGTTACTAGCGGGCGGAACCAGTTCTTC